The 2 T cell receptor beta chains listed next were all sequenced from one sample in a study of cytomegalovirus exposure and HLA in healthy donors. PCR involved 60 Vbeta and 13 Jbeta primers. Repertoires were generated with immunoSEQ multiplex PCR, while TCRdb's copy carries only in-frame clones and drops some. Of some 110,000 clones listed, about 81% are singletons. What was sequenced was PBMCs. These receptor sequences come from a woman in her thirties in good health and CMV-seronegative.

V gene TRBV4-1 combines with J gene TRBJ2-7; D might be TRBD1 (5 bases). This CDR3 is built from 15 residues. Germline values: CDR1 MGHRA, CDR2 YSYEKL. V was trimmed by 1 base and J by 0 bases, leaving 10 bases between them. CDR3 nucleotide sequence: TGCGCCAGCAGCCAAGTCAGGGTAAGCTCCTACGAGCAGTACTTC. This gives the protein CASSQVRVSSYEQYF.

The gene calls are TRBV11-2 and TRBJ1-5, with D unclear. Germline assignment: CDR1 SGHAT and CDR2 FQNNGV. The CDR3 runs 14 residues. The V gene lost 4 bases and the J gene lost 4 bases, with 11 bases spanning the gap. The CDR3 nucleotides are TGTGCCAGCAGCTCTGGCGGTATTAATCAGCCCCAGCATTTT. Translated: CASSSGGINQPQHF.